Listed here are 3 T cell receptor beta chains from one sample, sequenced in a study of CD8+CD57+ T cells in acquired aplastic anemia (dated by TCRdb to the late 2010s). Instrument used: Illumina HiSeq 2000. TCR beta VDJ combination and CDR3 sequence profiling used genomic DNA as the template. TCRdb trimmed the raw reads at Q25, called clones with MiXCR and kept productive beta chains. Every distinct CDR3 protein forms one entry, paired with its most common genes and DNA. Across this sample there are under 150,000 distinct CDR3 sequences, with roughly 40% seen only once. The ten largest make up roughly 8.4% of the sample. The material sequenced was sorted CD4+, CD8+, or CD8+CD57+ T cells (not recorded which) from PBMCs. These receptor sequences come from a human donor in good health, serving as a control.

A remark on this clonotype: An end of the junction differs from the germline gene, which may be a read error. J is TRBJ1-2 and V is TRBV19; 7 bases are a match to TRBD1. This CDR3 spans 14 amino acids. Germline V gene lookup returns CDR1 LNHDA and CDR2 SQIVND (reference sequence). CDR3 sequence (DNA): TGTGCCGGTAGTCCTGGGGGACAGACCTATGGCTACACCTTC. It codes for CAGSPGGQTYGYTF. The full variable domain, in which reference TRBV19 and TRBJ1-2 provide the parts outside the CDR3, is DGGITQSPKYLFRKEGQNVTLSCEQNLNHDAMYWYRQDPGQGLRLIYYSQIVNDFQKGDIAEGYSVSREKKESFPLTVTSAQKNPTAFYLCAGSPGGQTYGYTFGSGTRLTVV.

The rearrangement uses TRBV19 and TRBJ1-5; the D is unclear. CDR1 is LNHDA and CDR2 is SQIVND in the germline V gene (reference sequence). The V end was cut by 3 bases, the J end by 3 bases, with 9 bases between. The length of the CDR3 is 14 residues. As DNA, the CDR3 is TGTGCCAGTAGTATTCCCGCTTACAATCAGCCCCAGCATTTT. It encodes CASSIPAYNQPQHF.

As to this clonotype: A read error is possible here, since a much larger clone lies one base away. This chain's CDR3 is CAGRLTGAQSYGYTF. The CDR3 coding sequence is TGTGCCGGCAGGCTGACAGGGGCACAGAGCTATGGCTACACCTTC. The chain carries TRBV6-1 and TRBJ1-2, with TRBD1 identical over 8 bases. Germline assignment: CDR1 MNHNS and CDR2 SASEGT. CDR3 length: 15 residues.